Listed below are T cell receptor beta chains from one sample, sequenced in a study of lymphopenia after photon versus proton radiotherapy. This table comes from immunoSEQ multiplex PCR, and its TCRdb copy is limited to in-frame clones, with some not included. The table has 67,000 or so clones, approximately 87% seen once. The sample here was peripheral blood, taken from a patient treated with proton-based radiotherapy. The receptor source for this set is a man older than 75 with esophageal cancer. CDR3s include the opening cysteine and the closing phenylalanine or tryptophan.

j_call v_call cdr3_length cdr3_aa
TRBJ1-6 TRBV7-3 13 CASSFSRNSPLHF
TRBJ1-1 TRBV30 11 CAWGLNTEAFF
TRBJ2-7 TRBV7-6 15 CASSLDRLGAYEQYF
TRBJ2-5 TRBV6-6 14 CASSLGPLQETQYF
TRBJ1-3 TRBV29-1 14 CSVLVGSSGNTIYF
TRBJ2-2 TRBV10-3 13 CAISTGKDGELFF
TRBJ2-7 TRBV5-1 14 CASSLGQGIYEQYF
TRBJ2-5 TRBV5-1 15 CASSIRTGIMETQYF
TRBJ2-5 TRBV5-1 18 CASSSEGPGTGFQETQYF
TRBJ1-1 TRBV18 11 CASSPGREAFF
TRBJ2-5 TRBV15 15 CATSRDLGLAETQYF
TRBJ2-2 TRBV10-1 14 CASSHTGFTGELFF
TRBJ2-1 TRBV5-1 16 CASSASGLANYNEQFF
TRBJ1-2 TRBV7-9 14 CASSRGQNLYGYTF
TRBJ1-3 TRBV6-5 12 CASNPSGNTIYF
TRBJ2-1 TRBV11-3 17 CASSLKTGWEGGNEQFF
TRBJ1-1 TRBV18 15 CASSPRTGMNTEAFF
TRBJ2-1 TRBV16 13 CASRPREYNEQFF
TRBJ2-1 TRBV5-4 16 CASSFLAISSYNEQFF
TRBJ2-7 TRBV25-1 14 CASSEPGHQYEQYF
TRBJ1-5 TRBV10-1 14 CASSGVAPRQPQHF
TRBJ1-1 TRBV9 15 CASGQGVTMNTEAFF
TRBJ2-7 TRBV11-2 14 CASSPQVGSYEQYF
TRBJ2-1 TRBV7-7 13 CASSPRLDGEQFF
TRBJ1-1 TRBV5-1 14 CASRVGQGDTEAFF
TRBJ2-7 TRBV7-9 14 CASSQARDSPEQYF
TRBJ1-6 TRBV6-5 14 CASRATGEASPLHF
TRBJ1-6 TRBV6-5 14 CASRRGMDNSPLHF
TRBJ1-1 TRBV18 16 CASSPGLAGAGTEAFF